These 5 T cell receptor beta chains were all obtained from the same sample, sequenced in a study of shared clonotypes between healthy human individuals. Clones were read by immunoSEQ multiplex PCR, and TCRdb kept only the in-frame ones, dropping some. In the table there are roughly 700,000 clones, 74% of which are singletons. The sequencing input was memory CD4+ T cells sorted from blood. Sample subset: CD45RA-negative fraction. Receptors originate from a woman in her 30s in good health.

CDR3 amino acids: CASSSLLAGVGEKRETQYF. The DNA of the CDR3 is TGCGCCAGCAGCTCCTTACTAGCGGGAGTAGGGGAGAAAAGAGAGACCCAGTACTTC. The chain joins TRBV5-1 to TRBJ2-5, with TRBD2 identical over 11 bases. The CDR3 is 19 residues long. CDR1 and CDR2 from the germline V gene are SGHRS and YFSETQ. With 3 bases clipped from V and 4 bases from J, the junction kept 17 bases outside the gene matches. The full variable domain, rest sourced from reference TRBV5-1 and TRBJ2-5, is KAGVTQTPRYLIKTRGQQVTLSCSPISGHRSVSWYQQTPGQGLQFLFEYFSETQRNKGNFPGRFSGRQFSNSRSEMNVSTLELGDSALYLCASSSLLAGVGEKRETQYFGPGTRLLVL.

A single count supports this clone. J is TRBJ2-2 and V is TRBV27; D is perhaps TRBD2 (6 bases). CDR3 length: 13 residues. V dropped 7 bases and J dropped 7 bases, with 13 bases sitting between them. CDR1 is MNHEY and CDR2 is SMNVEV in the germline V gene (reference sequence). CDR3 DNA sequence: TGTGCCAGCACGGGGGAGTTCGGCGGGGAGCTGTTTTTT. Residues: CASTGEFGGELFF.

This sequence joins TRBV5-4 and TRBJ2-1, with 7 bases fitting TRBD2. Germline CDR1 reads SGHNT; CDR2 reads YYREEE (reference sequence). CDR3 length: 14 amino acids. The J segment lost 11 bases and the V segment lost 7 bases, leaving 15 bases of the junction unmatched. The CDR3 reads CASGTIGSGTKQFF. The CDR3 region has the DNA TGTGCCAGCGGGACCATTGGGTCCGGGACTAAGCAGTTCTTC.

This sequence joins TRBV11-2 and TRBJ2-7; no definite D call. Deletions cut 1 base from V and 2 bases from J, with 6 bases between. The CDR3 runs 13 residues. Germline V gene lookup returns CDR1 SGHAT and CDR2 FQNNGV. The CDR3 DNA reads as TGTGCCAGCAGCTTAGTTAGGCCCTACGAGCAGTACTTC. Protein: CASSLVRPYEQYF.

This chain uses TRBV5-1 with TRBJ2-7, with D perhaps TRBD1 or TRBD2 (5 bases each). Trimming removed 4 bases from V and 3 bases from J, with 17 bases in between. The CDR3 has 15 residues. Per germline, CDR1 SGHRS and CDR2 YFSETQ. CDR3: CASSGTAGADYEQYF. CDR3 nucleotides: TGCGCCAGCAGCGGGACCGCTGGGGCGGACTACGAGCAGTACTTC.